This passage covers 24 T cell receptor beta chains from one sample sequenced in a study of T cell repertoires in ileal Crohn's disease. Time point indicated: neoterminal ileum biopsy at postoperative endoscopy, about 6 months after surgery. The method was immunoSEQ multiplex PCR; TCRdb's version includes in-frame clones alone and lacks a portion of them. The data show more than 2,000 clones, 62% seen once. Sequenced: ileal tissue. The receptors derive from an adult with Crohn's disease.

This clone was found a few times. The chain carries TRBV28 and TRBJ2-1; TRBD1 is a possible D gene (6 bases). The CDR3 is made up of 15 amino acids. Per germline, CDR1 MDHEN and CDR2 SYDVKM. V was pared by 2 bases and J by 6 bases, with 14 bases between. The CDR3 is CASSLTGQTGNEQFF. In DNA form, the CDR3 reads TGTGCCAGCAGTTTAACAGGGCAGACGGGCAATGAGCAGTTCTTC.

V is TRBV19 and J is TRBJ2-2; 11 bases are shared with TRBD1. Germline V gene sequence: CDR1 LNHDA, CDR2 SQIVND (reference sequence). V shed 6 bases, J shed 8 bases, and the junction held 5 bases outside the gene matches. This CDR3 contains 14 residues. The CDR3 nucleotides read TGTGCCAGTAGGGACAGGGGGCTCGCGGGGGAGCTGTTTTTT. Residues: CASRDRGLAGELFF.

By its share, this clone is large. The V call is TRBV6-6, the J call TRBJ2-2; D is unresolved. Germline CDR1 and CDR2: MNHNY and SVGAGI (reference sequence). The length of the CDR3 is 11 residues. V was trimmed by 8 bases and J by 4 bases, leaving 5 bases between them. The CDR3 reads CASWATGELFF. The DNA of the CDR3 is TGTGCCAGCTGGGCCACCGGGGAGCTGTTTTTT.

This clone was found once. This chain uses TRBV19 with TRBJ1-1; D unresolved. V was pared by 0 bases and J by 1 base, with 9 bases between. The CDR3 has 15 residues. In germline, CDR1 is LNHDA, CDR2 SQIVND (reference sequence). The CDR3, as DNA: TGTGCCAGTAGTATAGATCGGAGGGCGAACACTGAAGCTTTCTTT. It yields the protein CASSIDRRANTEAFF.

The chain recombines TRBV29-1 with TRBJ1-1; weak D call: TRBD1 (5 bases). Trimming took 7 bases from V and 4 from J, leaving 13 bases between them. Germline CDR1 and CDR2: SQVTM and ANQGSEA. The CDR3 is made up of 12 amino acids. DNA for the CDR3: TGCAGCGGCATGCAGGGCCTCACTGAAGCTTTCTTT. It is translated as CSGMQGLTEAFF.

The rearrangement uses TRBV11-3 and TRBJ1-3; 9 bases align to TRBD1. V lost 8 bases to trimming and J lost 0 bases; unmatched junction nucleotides: 5. The length of the CDR3 is 15 residues. CDR1 and CDR2 from the germline V gene are SGHNT and YENEEA. The CDR3, as DNA: TGTGCCAGCGGGGACAGGGATCCCTCTGGAAACACCATATATTTT. This sequence encodes CASGDRDPSGNTIYF.

The rearrangement uses TRBV4-2 and TRBJ1-1; D is unclear. V was pared by 8 bases and J by 3 bases, with 10 bases between. Germline V lookup: CDR1 LGHNA, CDR2 YNFKEQ. The CDR3 contains 12 residues. The CDR3: CASGRVDTEAFF. The CDR3 DNA sequence: TGTGCCAGCGGGAGGGTGGACACTGAAGCTTTCTTT.

The rearrangement uses TRBV19 and TRBJ1-6; 7 bases line up with TRBD1. CDR3 length: 15 amino acids. The V gene's germline CDR1 is LNHDA and CDR2 SQIVND (reference sequence). V lost 3 bases and J lost 9; bases outside the gene matches: 8. The CDR3 nucleotides read TGTGCCAGTAGTATCAACGGCCAGGGGGGTTCACCCCTCCACTTT. Its translation is CASSINGQGGSPLHF.

The V and J genes are TRBV7-9 and TRBJ2-1; the match to TRBD2 covers 12 bases. V trimming: 7 bases; J trimming: 7 bases; junction bases outside the gene matches: 5. The CDR3 length is 14 residues. CDR1 and CDR2 from the germline V gene are SEHNR and FQNEAQ (reference sequence). CDR3 loop: CASNALAGGNEQFF. CDR3 DNA sequence: TGTGCCAGCAATGCACTAGCGGGGGGAAATGAGCAGTTCTTC.

This chain uses TRBV7-2 with TRBJ2-7; 8 bases align to TRBD2. There are 15 residues in the CDR3. With 5 bases clipped from V and 3 bases from J, the junction kept 9 bases outside the gene matches. Germline V gene data show CDR1 as SGHTA and CDR2 as FQGNSA. The CDR3 loop is CASSPRGGRFYEQYF. In DNA, the CDR3 is TGTGCCAGCAGCCCACGGGGCGGGAGGTTCTACGAGCAGTACTTC.

The chain links TRBV6-1 to TRBJ1-5, with 10 bases matching TRBD1. In germline, CDR1 is MNHNS, CDR2 SASEGT. The trim removed 3 bases at V and 7 bases at J, leaving 6 bases unmatched. The CDR3 has 15 residues. The CDR3 spells CASSEDRGFGQPQHF. CDR3 bases: TGTGCCAGCAGTGAGGACAGGGGGTTTGGACAGCCCCAGCATTTT.

V usage is TRBV7-9 and J usage is TRBJ1-1; D gene uncertain. The germline CDR1 and CDR2 sequences are SEHNR and FQNEAQ (reference sequence). The CDR3 contains 12 residues. Trimming removed 5 bases from V and 8 bases from J, with 12 bases in between. In DNA, the CDR3 is TGTGCCAGCAGCCACGGGGAGGCCGAAGCTTTCTTT. Encoded protein: CASSHGEAEAFF.

This clone was seen once. The chain recombines TRBV27 with TRBJ1-5; D remains ambiguous. This CDR3 comprises 14 residues. V was pared by 6 bases and J by 3 bases, with 12 bases between. Germline loops: CDR1 MNHEY, CDR2 SMNVEV (reference sequence). The CDR3 sequence is CASRPNTFNQPQHF. CDR3 DNA: TGTGCCAGCAGACCAAACACGTTCAATCAGCCCCAGCATTTT.

The gene calls are TRBV7-9 and TRBJ2-1, with D tentatively TRBD2 (6 bases). Trimming removed 3 bases at V and 5 bases at J, with 14 bases between. The CDR3 has 15 amino acids. Germline CDR1 SEHNR, CDR2 FQNEAQ (reference sequence). The CDR3 here is CASSLGGGGDNEQFF. DNA for the CDR3: TGTGCCAGCAGCTTGGGGGGAGGAGGGGACAATGAGCAGTTCTTC.

The chain recombines TRBV6-5 with TRBJ2-3; 10 nucleotides align to TRBD2. The CDR3 covers 15 residues. With 5 bases clipped from V and 1 base from J, the junction kept 3 bases outside the gene matches. CDR1 is MNHEY and CDR2 is SVGAGI in the germline V gene. The CDR3 reads CASSLTSGRTDTQYF. Written as DNA, the CDR3 is TGTGCCAGCAGTCTGACTAGCGGGCGCACAGATACGCAGTATTTT.

Comments on this clone: Additional DNA sequences in this sample encode the identical CDR3. The chain combines TRBV29-1 with TRBJ2-3; 10 bases match TRBD2. The V segment lost 0 bases and the J segment 3 bases; nucleotides outside the gene matches: 6. In germline, CDR1 is SQVTM, CDR2 ANQGSEA. The CDR3 runs 16 residues. The CDR3 loop is CSVEDRLAGVTDTQYF. The CDR3, as DNA: TGCAGCGTTGAAGATAGGCTAGCGGGAGTGACAGATACGCAGTATTTT.

This clone was counted a few times. The same CDR3 also results from other DNA sequences found in this sample. The chain links TRBV11-3 to TRBJ2-7; D may be TRBD2 (7 bases). Germline V lookup: CDR1 SGHNT, CDR2 YENEEA. The CDR3 has 16 amino acids. The V end lost 0 bases, the J end lost 5 bases, and 17 bases lay between the germline ends. CDR3 sequence: CASSLDGGQGGDEQYF. CDR3 sequence (DNA): TGTGCCAGCAGCTTAGATGGGGGCCAGGGAGGGGACGAGCAGTACTTC.

The genes are TRBV2 and TRBJ2-3; TRBD2 aligns across 16 bases. This CDR3 contains 16 residues. CDR1 is SNHLY, CDR2 FYNNEI, per germline. The ends lost 8 bases at V and 5 bases at J; junction bases unmatched: 7. CDR3 nucleotide sequence: TGTGCCAGCGGCGGGACTAGCGGGGGGGCGGTAGATACGCAGTATTTT. Protein sequence: CASGGTSGGAVDTQYF.

The chain uses TRBV28 and TRBJ2-7, with TRBD1 matching over 7 bases. Germline V CDR1 and CDR2: MDHEN, SYDVKM. The trim removed 10 bases at V and 0 bases at J, leaving 15 bases unmatched. This CDR3 spans 16 amino acids. The CDR3 protein is CATTPMDRTLSYEQYF. DNA for the CDR3: TGTGCCACCACCCCTATGGACAGGACGCTCTCCTACGAGCAGTACTTC.

V gene TRBV6-5 combines with J gene TRBJ2-1; TRBD2 agrees at 8 bases. This CDR3 is 16 amino acids long. The J segment lost 2 bases and the V segment lost 0 bases, leaving 3 bases of the junction unmatched. From germline, CDR1 is MNHEY and CDR2 SVGAGI. The chain's CDR3 is CASSYSAGGTYNEQFF. The CDR3, as DNA: TGTGCCAGCAGTTACTCGGCGGGAGGCACCTACAATGAGCAGTTCTTC.

This clone showed up just a few times. Other DNA sequences in the sample encode the same CDR3. The rearrangement uses TRBV6-1 and TRBJ2-2, with 9 bases aligning to TRBD2. This CDR3 spans 15 amino acids. J lost 7 bases, V lost 6 bases, and 9 bases had no gene match. CDR1 MNHNS and CDR2 SASEGT come from the germline V gene. The CDR3 DNA is TGTGCCAGCAGCGAGAGCGGGGGGCGGGGCGGGGAGCTGTTTTTT. It yields the protein CASSESGGRGGELFF.

The chain has TRBV18 and TRBJ1-1; D gene ambiguous. V was pared by 4 bases and J by 1 base, with 13 bases between. The CDR3 sequence is 15 residues long. Germline CDR1 KGHSH, CDR2 LQKENI. In DNA, the CDR3 is TGTGCCAGCTCACACTCCGAGGTCCCGAACACTGAAGCTTTCTTT. This codes for CASSHSEVPNTEAFF.

This sequence joins TRBV11-3 and TRBJ2-7; 8 bases line up with TRBD2. Trimming cost V 5 bases and J 4 bases; bases outside gene matches: 7. Germline V lookup: CDR1 SGHNT, CDR2 YENEEA. The CDR3 length is 14 residues. The CDR3 spells CASSPQRESYEQYF. DNA of the CDR3: TGTGCCAGCAGCCCACAGCGGGAGTCGTACGAGCAGTACTTC.

CDR3 residues: CASSPKTTNEKLFF. Written as DNA, the CDR3 is TGCGCCAGCAGTCCTAAAACTACTAATGAAAAACTGTTTTTT. The chain is built from TRBV23-1 and TRBJ1-4; D ambiguous. TRBV23-1 is an ORF, and what it does is uncertain. The V and J ends lost 4 bases and 2 bases respectively, with 8 bases between them. The length of the CDR3 is 14 residues.